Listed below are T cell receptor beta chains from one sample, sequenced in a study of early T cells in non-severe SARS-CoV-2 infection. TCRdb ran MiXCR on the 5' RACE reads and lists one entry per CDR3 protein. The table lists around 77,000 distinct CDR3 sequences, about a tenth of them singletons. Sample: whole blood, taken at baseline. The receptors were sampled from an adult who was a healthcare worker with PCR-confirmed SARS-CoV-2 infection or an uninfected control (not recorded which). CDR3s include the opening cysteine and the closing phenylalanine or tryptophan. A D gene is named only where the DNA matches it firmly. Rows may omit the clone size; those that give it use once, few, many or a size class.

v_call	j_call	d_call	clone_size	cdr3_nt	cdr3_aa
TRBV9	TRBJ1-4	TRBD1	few	TGTGCCAGCAGCTCCTCCGGGACAGTAAATGAAAAACTGTTTTTT	CASSSSGTVNEKLFF
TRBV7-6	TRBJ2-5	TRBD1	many	TGTGCCAGCAGCTCAGGGACAGGGGAAGAGACCCAGTACTTC	CASSSGTGEETQYF
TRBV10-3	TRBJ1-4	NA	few	TGTGCCATCGGTGAGGGTAACGAAAAACTGTTTTTT	CAIGEGNEKLFF
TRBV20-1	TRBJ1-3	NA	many	TGCAGTGCTAGAGGGGCAGGGATTAGAAACACCATATATTTT	CSARGAGIRNTIYF
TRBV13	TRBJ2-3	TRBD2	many	TGTGCCAGCAGCCCGACCACCGGGACTAGCTGGAGCACAGATACGCAGTATTTT	CASSPTTGTSWSTDTQYF
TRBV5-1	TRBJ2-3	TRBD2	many	TGCGCCAGCAGCTTGGATAGCGGGGGGGATACGCAGTATTTT	CASSLDSGGDTQYF
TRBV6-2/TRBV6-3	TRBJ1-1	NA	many	TGTGCCAGCAGTTACTCGAAGGTCACTGAAGCTTTCTTT	CASSYSKVTEAFF
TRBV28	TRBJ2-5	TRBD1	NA	TGTGCCAGCAGTCACACAGGGGGACCCTTAGAGACCCAGTACTTC	CASSHTGGPLETQYF
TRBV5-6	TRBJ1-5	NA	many	TGTGCCAGCAGCGAAAGCAATCAGCCCCAGCATTTT	CASSESNQPQHF
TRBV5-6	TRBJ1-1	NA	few	TGTGCCAGCAGCTTGCTCCCCCGACAAGGACCCTACCCTGAAGCTTTCTTT	CASSLLPRQGPYPEAFF
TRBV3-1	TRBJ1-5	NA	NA	TGTGCCAGCAGCCAAGATGGCGTAGGCAATCAGCCCCAGCATTTT	CASSQDGVGNQPQHF
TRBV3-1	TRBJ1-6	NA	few	TGTGCCAGCAGCCAAGATCCACAGGGAAATTCACCCCTCCACTTT	CASSQDPQGNSPLHF
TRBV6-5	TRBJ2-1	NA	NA	TGTGCCAGCAGTGCGAGAGGCCAAGCCTACAATGAGCAGTTCTTC	CASSARGQAYNEQFF
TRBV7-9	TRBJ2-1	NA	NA	TGTGCCAGCAGCCCCGGAAGGAACTCCTACAATGAGCAGTTCTTC	CASSPGRNSYNEQFF
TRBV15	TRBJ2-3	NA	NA	TGTGCCACCAGCATTAATCCTAGCCGAAGCACAGATACGCAGTATTTT	CATSINPSRSTDTQYF
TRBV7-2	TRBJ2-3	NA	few	TGTGCCAGCAGCTTACCTCCTAACACAGATACGCAGTATTTT	CASSLPPNTDTQYF
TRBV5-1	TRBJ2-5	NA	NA	TGCGCCAGCAGCTTGGCGGATAGCAGACAAGAGACCCAGTACTTC	CASSLADSRQETQYF
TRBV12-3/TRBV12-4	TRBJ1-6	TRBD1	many	TGTGCCAGCAGTCCTCACAGGGGAGGTGATTCACCCCTCCACTTT	CASSPHRGGDSPLHF
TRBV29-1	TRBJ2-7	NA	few	TGCAGCGGTAAAAGGGGCTACGAGCAGTACTTC	CSGKRGYEQYF
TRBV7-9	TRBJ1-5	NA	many	TGTGCCAGCAGCTTGGGGGATCAGCCCCAGCATTTT	CASSLGDQPQHF
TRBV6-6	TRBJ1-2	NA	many	TGTGCCAGCAGTTACGGGCACCTCCCTAACTATGGCTACACCTTC	CASSYGHLPNYGYTF
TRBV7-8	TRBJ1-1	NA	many	TGTGCCAGCAGCTTAACGGACAGCGCTAACACTGAAGCTTTCTTT	CASSLTDSANTEAFF
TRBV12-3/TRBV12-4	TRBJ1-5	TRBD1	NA	TGTGCCAGCAGTGTCGGACAGGGGCAGCATTTT	CASSVGQGQHF
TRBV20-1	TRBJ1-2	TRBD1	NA	TGCAGTGCGCTACAGGGGGACTATGGCTACACCTTC	CSALQGDYGYTF
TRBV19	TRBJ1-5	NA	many	TGTGCCAGTAGTGACCCCCTCGGGGGGGCCTACAATCAGCCCCAGCATTTT	CASSDPLGGAYNQPQHF
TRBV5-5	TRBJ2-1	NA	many	TGTGCCAGCAGCCCCCGCGTAATAGCCCGGAATTACAATGAGCAGTTCTTC	CASSPRVIARNYNEQFF
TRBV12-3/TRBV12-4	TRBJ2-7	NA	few	TGTGCCAGCAGTCCCAGCGGACGGGGAGACTACGAGCAGTACTTC	CASSPSGRGDYEQYF
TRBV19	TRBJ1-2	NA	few	TGTGCCAGTAGTATCGACAGCCCTAACTATGGCTACACCTTC	CASSIDSPNYGYTF
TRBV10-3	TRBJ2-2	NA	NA	TGTGCCATCACCGCCTTTCAGCAGGGGTCCGGGGAGCTGTTTTTT	CAITAFQQGSGELFF
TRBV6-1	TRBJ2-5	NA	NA	TGTGCCAGCAGACCGCCAGCCCGACAAGAGACCCAGTACTTC	CASRPPARQETQYF
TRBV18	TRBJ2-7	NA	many	TGTGCCAGCTCACCGGCAGGGTCGAGCGAGCAGTACTTC	CASSPAGSSEQYF
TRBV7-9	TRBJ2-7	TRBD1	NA	TGTGCCAGCAGCTTGTTCGAGAGAACAGGGGACGAGCAGTACTTC	CASSLFERTGDEQYF
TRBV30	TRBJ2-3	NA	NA	TGTGCCTGGAGTGTCTCGGGGTATAGCACAGATACGCAGTATTTT	CAWSVSGYSTDTQYF
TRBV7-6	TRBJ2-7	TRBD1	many	TGTGCCAGCAGCCTAGCGGCCGGGACAGGGGACTACGAGCAGTACTTC	CASSLAAGTGDYEQYF
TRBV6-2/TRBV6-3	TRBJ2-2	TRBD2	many	TGTGCCAGCCGGGGGGGTCCCGACACCGGGGAGCTGTTTTTT	CASRGGPDTGELFF
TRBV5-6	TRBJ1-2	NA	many	TGTGCCAGCAGCCCCGAGGTTAACTATGGCTACACCTTC	CASSPEVNYGYTF
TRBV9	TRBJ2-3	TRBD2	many	TGTGCCAGCAGCGTAATGAGCGGGGGGGCCTCAGATACGCAGTATTTT	CASSVMSGGASDTQYF
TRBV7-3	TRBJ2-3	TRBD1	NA	TGTGCCAGCAGCCAAGGGGGACAGGGGTCAGATACGCAGTATTTT	CASSQGGQGSDTQYF
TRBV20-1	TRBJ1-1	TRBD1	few	TGCAGTGCACCGAAACAGGGGGCGGACACTGAAGCTTTCTTT	CSAPKQGADTEAFF
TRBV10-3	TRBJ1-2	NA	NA	TGTGCCATCAGTGGCCGGGGTAACTATGGCTACACCTTC	CAISGRGNYGYTF
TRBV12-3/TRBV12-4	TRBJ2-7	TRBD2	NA	TGTGCCAGCAGTTTGGCGGGGGATTTCTCCTACGAGCAGTACTTC	CASSLAGDFSYEQYF
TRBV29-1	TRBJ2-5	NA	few	TGCAGCGTTGCTCAGACGCAAGAGACCCAGTACTTC	CSVAQTQETQYF
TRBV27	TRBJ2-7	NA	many	TGTGCCAGCAGTTTGTCTGCAGAGGGCCCCTACGAGCAGTACTTC	CASSLSAEGPYEQYF
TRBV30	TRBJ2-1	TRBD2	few	TGTGCCTGGAGTGTAGGGCTAGCGGGGGGTTACAATGAGCAGTTCTTC	CAWSVGLAGGYNEQFF
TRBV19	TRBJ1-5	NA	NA	TGTGCCAGTAGTATAAGCCTGGATAGGAGGGGAGGTCAGCCCCAGCATTTT	CASSISLDRRGGQPQHF